This TCR beta chain was recovered during a study of shared clonotypes between healthy human individuals. General study results and limits: Estimated clonotype richness was generally higher in naive than memory subsets.

Deep was the level at which the assay was run. Profiling relied on immunoSEQ multiplex PCR, and the TCRdb table lists in-frame clones only, not all of them. This sample carries around 1.4 million clones, 98% of them seen once, and the ten largest clones take roughly 0.36%. Recent acute infections and vaccinations were absent in the healthy HIV-negative adult donors. With regard to this clone: The antigen remains unidentified.

Input material: naive CD4+ T cells sorted from blood. Noted subset: CD45RA+ positively selected. The receptor was isolated from a man younger than 45 in good health.

CDR3 sequence: CASTPGDIGNQPQHF. CDR3 DNA sequence: TGTGCCAGTACCCCAGGGGACATTGGCAATCAGCCCCAGCATTTT. The genes are TRBV19 and TRBJ1-5; D possibly corresponds to TRBD1 (6 bases). The CDR3 has 15 residues. The germline CDR1 and CDR2 sequences are LNHDA and SQIVND (reference sequence). V dropped 7 bases and J dropped 2 bases, with 15 bases sitting between them.